This T cell receptor beta chain appears in the sequencing data of a study of shared clonotypes between healthy human individuals. Method: immunoSEQ multiplex PCR; TCRdb's copy keeps in-frame clones and lacks some. The table has over 2,000,000 clones, roughly 95% seen once; the top ten hold approximately 1.7%. General study results and limits: Shared across a few donors were 5% to 6% of the naive CD4 clonotypes.

V was clipped by 5 bases and J by 6 bases, with 14 bases between them. The CDR3 is 13 residues long. Germline lookup yields CDR1 SEHNR and CDR2 FQNEAQ (reference sequence). As for this clone: Its cognate antigen is unknown.

Naive CD8 cells lacked CD45RO and underwent positive selection for CCR7, leaving out terminally differentiated effector memory CD45RA+ cells. Sequenced: naive CD8+ T cells from PBMCs. The chain joins TRBV7-9 to TRBJ2-7; D remains ambiguous. The source is a man younger than 35 in good health. Some clones in this sample may be carry-over from other donors' samples. CDR3 coding DNA: TGTGCCAGCAGCCCTCCGGCGGCGGCCGAGCAGTACTTC. As protein: CASSPPAAAEQYF.